The entry that follows covers one T cell receptor beta chain sequence. The sample belongs to a study of T cell responses to AZD1222 COVID-19 vaccine. Clones were sequenced by immunoSEQ multiplex PCR, and TCRdb holds only the in-frame ones, with some missing. The profile shows approximately 96,000 clones, about 89% of them singletons. Germline CDR1 is MNHEY and CDR2 is SMNVEV (reference sequence). Between the trimmed V and J ends, which lost 5 bases and 2 bases, there was a span of 15 bases. This CDR3 is 15 amino acids long. The material sequenced was peripheral blood, taken 28 days after the second AZD1222 dose. The chain uses TRBV27 and TRBJ1-2, with a possible D match to TRBD1 (5 bases). This receptor was obtained from an adult who received the AZD1222 COVID-19 vaccine. The CDR3 loop is CASSQGAGLNYGYTF. As DNA, the CDR3 is TGTGCCAGCAGTCAAGGGGCAGGGCTAAACTATGGCTACACCTTC.